The 14 T cell receptor beta chains presented below share a single source sample, sequenced in a study of shared clonotypes between healthy human individuals. Clones were read by immunoSEQ multiplex PCR, and TCRdb kept only the in-frame ones, dropping some. The table records some 790,000 clones, just under 75% of them present only once. Input material: memory CD4+ T cells sorted from blood. Subset of the sample: CD45RA-negative fraction. These receptors came from a woman aged 25 to 39 in good health.

The chain is built from TRBV9 and TRBJ2-1; no reliable D call. The V gene's germline CDR1 is SGDLS and CDR2 YYNGEE. Trimming cost V 0 bases and J 8 bases, with 6 bases left between them. The CDR3 spans 12 residues. The DNA of the CDR3 is TGTGCCAGCAGCGTAGGGGAAGATGAGCAGTTCTTC. Residues: CASSVGEDEQFF. Supplemented by reference TRBV9 and TRBJ2-1, the full variable domain reads DSGVTQTPKHLITATGQRVTLRCSPRSGDLSVYWYQQSLDQGLQFLIQYYNGEERAKGNILERFSAQQFPDLHSELNLSSLELGDSALYFCASSVGEDEQFFGPGTRLTVL.

This clone has only a few counts. V and J are TRBV5-1 and TRBJ1-5; perhaps TRBD1 as D (5 bases). V lost 0 bases and J lost 7, with 14 bases in between. This CDR3 has 15 amino acids. CDR1 and CDR2 from the germline V gene are SGHRS and YFSETQ. CDR3 coding DNA: TGCGCCAGCAGCTTGGCCGCGGGACGCGAACAGCCCCAGCATTTT. Its translation is CASSLAAGREQPQHF. Filled out from reference TRBV5-1 and TRBJ1-5, the complete variable domain reads KAGVTQTPRYLIKTRGQQVTLSCSPISGHRSVSWYQQTPGQGLQFLFEYFSETQRNKGNFPGRFSGRQFSNSRSEMNVSTLELGDSALYLCASSLAAGREQPQHFGDGTRLSIL.

The J gene is TRBJ2-1, the V gene TRBV5-1; D gene ambiguous. The CDR3 sequence is 15 residues long. In germline, CDR1 is SGHRS, CDR2 YFSETQ. The V end lost 0 bases, the J end lost 3 bases, and 10 bases lay between the germline ends. The CDR3 is CASSLDFSHYNEQFF. The CDR3 region has the DNA TGCGCCAGCAGCTTGGACTTCTCGCACTACAATGAGCAGTTCTTC.

The chain is built from TRBV19 and TRBJ1-2, with D unclear. This CDR3 spans 17 amino acids. Germline V gene data show CDR1 as LNHDA and CDR2 as SQIVND (reference sequence). V was clipped by 5 bases and J by 4 bases, with 23 bases between them. The CDR3 bases are TGTGCCAGTAGTGGTGCAGGTGCTACAGCCGTTGGCTATGGCTACACCTTC. It encodes CASSGAGATAVGYGYTF.

For this clone: Other DNA variants within this sample encode the same CDR3. This chain joins TRBV5-1 and TRBJ2-1; 7 bases align to TRBD1. The CDR3 consists of 14 residues. CDR1 is SGHRS, CDR2 YFSETQ, per germline. The V segment lost 2 bases and the J segment 5 bases; nucleotides outside the gene matches: 4. The DNA for the CDR3 is TGCGCCAGCAGCTTAGGGGGCATCGACAATGAGCAGTTCTTC. This gives the protein CASSLGGIDNEQFF.

V usage is TRBV18 and J usage is TRBJ2-1; 8 bases are a match to TRBD1. This CDR3 region has 17 residues. In germline, CDR1 is KGHSH, CDR2 LQKENI. Trimming removed 2 bases from V and 7 bases from J; junction bases left unmatched: 13. CDR3 protein: CASSPERPGGVGNEQFF. CDR3 DNA: TGTGCCAGCTCACCAGAGAGACCAGGGGGCGTTGGGAATGAGCAGTTCTTC.

The CDR3 region is CASSSPGQRRDTQYF. The CDR3 DNA follows: TGTGCCAGCAGTTCCCCGGGACAGCGACGGGATACGCAGTATTTT. The rearrangement uses TRBV28 and TRBJ2-3; the match to TRBD1 covers 7 bases. Germline CDR1 MDHEN, CDR2 SYDVKM. The V segment lost 4 bases and the J segment 6 bases; nucleotides outside the gene matches: 10. CDR3 size: 15 residues.

The rearrangement links TRBV5-4 to TRBJ2-6; the D is unclear. The V gene's germline CDR1 is SGHNT and CDR2 YYREEE (reference sequence). Trimming took off 2 bases at V and 0 bases at J, with 9 bases between the two ends. The CDR3 sequence is 16 residues long. CDR3 amino acids: CASSFPPHSGANVLTF. CDR3 DNA: TGTGCCAGCAGCTTTCCCCCCCACTCTGGGGCCAACGTCCTGACTTTC.

The CDR3 is CASSLTQLRGGTEAFF. The CDR3 DNA sequence: TGCGCCAGCAGCTTGACCCAATTGAGGGGTGGCACTGAAGCTTTCTTT. This rearrangement joins TRBV5-1 to TRBJ1-1; maybe TRBD1 (5 bases). Germline V CDR1 and CDR2: SGHRS, YFSETQ. V lost 1 base, J lost 4 bases, and 17 bases lay in between. This CDR3 region has 16 residues.

The chain has TRBV27 and TRBJ1-2, with a possible D match to TRBD1 (5 bases). Germline loops: CDR1 MNHEY, CDR2 SMNVEV (reference sequence). Trimming removed 6 bases from V and 0 bases from J, with 23 bases in between. The length of the CDR3 is 18 residues. CDR3 nucleotides: TGTGCCAGCAGCTCCCATAGGGCGGGGGAAATGGCTAACTATGGCTACACCTTC. Encoded protein: CASSSHRAGEMANYGYTF.

The genes are TRBV2 and TRBJ1-2; TRBD1 aligns across 7 bases. There are 16 residues in the CDR3. V shed 0 bases, J shed 7 bases, and the junction held 11 bases outside the gene matches. The V gene's germline CDR1 is SNHLY and CDR2 FYNNEI. CDR3 sequence reads: CASSEAPLTGAPGYTF. The CDR3, as DNA: TGTGCCAGCAGTGAAGCTCCTCTCACAGGGGCGCCTGGCTACACCTTC.

The table lists this clone with a count of one. Distinct nucleotide sequences in the sample also encode this CDR3. This chain joins TRBV7-9 and TRBJ2-7; 7 bases are shared with TRBD2. The CDR3 length is 13 residues. Looked up from germline, CDR1 is SEHNR and CDR2 is FQNEAQ (reference sequence). The junction had 2 bases not matched to a gene; V was cut back by 1 base and J by 5 bases. The CDR3 coding sequence is TGTGCCAGCAGCTTAGGACTAGCTAACGAGCAGTACTTC. Its translation is CASSLGLANEQYF.

The rearrangement uses TRBV5-4 and TRBJ1-2; TRBD1 agrees at 10 bases. J lost 5 bases, V lost 3 bases, and 4 bases had no gene match. Germline V lookup: CDR1 SGHNT, CDR2 YYREEE (reference sequence). The CDR3 covers 14 residues. CDR3 sequence: CASSSGQGGYGYTF. In DNA form, the CDR3 reads TGTGCCAGCAGCTCCGGACAGGGGGGATATGGCTACACCTTC.

This clone appeared a single time. V gene TRBV5-1 combines with J gene TRBJ1-4; D may be TRBD1 (6 bases). V shed 4 bases and J shed 4 bases, with 17 bases lying between them. The CDR3 runs to 16 residues. From germline, CDR1 is SGHRS and CDR2 YFSETQ. As DNA, the CDR3 is TGCGCCAGCAGCAAGTGGGACACGGGAGGTAATGAAAAACTGTTTTTT. Protein sequence: CASSKWDTGGNEKLFF.